Below, one T cell receptor beta chain is given with its context. The antigen is unknown. The data originate from a study of OX40 agonist ivuxolimab in advanced cancers. On the study more broadly: Patients received intravenous ivuxolimab every 2 weeks at 0.01 to 10 mg/kg. Dose-escalation patients were diagnosed with hepatocellular carcinoma, melanoma, renal cell cancer or head and neck cancer. Under the entry rules, prior anti-PD-1, anti-PD-L1 or anti-CTLA-4 therapy was allowed, and roughly 39% had some.

Sequencing was performed with immunoSEQ multiplex PCR; in TCRdb, only in-frame clones are kept and a portion is missing. Here the sample spans just over 35,000 clones, roughly 80% being singletons. The ends were cut back, 4 bases at V and 1 base at J, with 10 bases in the middle. The CDR3 loop spans 14 amino acids. Germline CDR1 is MNHEY and CDR2 is SVGAGI. Study results and limitations: CD8+ T cells showed, on average, more clonal expansion than CD4+ cells.

The sequence was collected from an adult with an advanced solid tumor such as melanoma, head and neck, liver or kidney cancer. The specimen comprised CD4+ or CD8+ T cells sorted from blood, sampled in a trial of the OX40 agonist ivuxolimab. The chain couples TRBV6-5 to TRBJ1-1, with D uncertain. The CDR3 nucleotides read TGTGCCAGCAGTTCGACACCTCAGAACACTGAAGCTTTCTTT. It is translated as CASSSTPQNTEAFF.